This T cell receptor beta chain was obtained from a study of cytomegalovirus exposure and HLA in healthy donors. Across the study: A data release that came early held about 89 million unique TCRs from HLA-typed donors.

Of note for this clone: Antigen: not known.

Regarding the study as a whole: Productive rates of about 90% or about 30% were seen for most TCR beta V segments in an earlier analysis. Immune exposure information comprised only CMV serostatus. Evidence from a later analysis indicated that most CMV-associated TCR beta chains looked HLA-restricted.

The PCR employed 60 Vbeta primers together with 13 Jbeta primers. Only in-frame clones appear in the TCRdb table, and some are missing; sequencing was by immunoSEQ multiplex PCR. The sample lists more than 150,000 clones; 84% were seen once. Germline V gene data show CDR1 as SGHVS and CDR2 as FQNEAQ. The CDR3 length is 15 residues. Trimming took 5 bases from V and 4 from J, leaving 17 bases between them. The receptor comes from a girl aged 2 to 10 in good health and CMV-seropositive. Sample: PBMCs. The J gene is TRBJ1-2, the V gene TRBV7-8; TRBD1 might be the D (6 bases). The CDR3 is CASSPTGGRSYGYTF. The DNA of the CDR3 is TGTGCCAGCAGCCCTACCGGGGGGCGCTCCTATGGCTACACCTTC.